This T cell receptor (beta chain) was documented in a study of blood T cell repertoires in COVID-19 (dated by TCRdb to 2019 to 2021). About the full investigation: Collaborator samples came from the United States, Italy and Spain and covered acute and convalescent phases of COVID-19. The material from the prospective study consisted of cDNA or gDNA derived from T cells, B-cell-depleted T cells, or PBMCs. Subjects who had been exposed to COVID-19, were actively infected with it, or had recovered from it provided the deeply sampled blood TCRbeta repertoires that made up the dataset. The repertoires were released in a freely available public database meant as a resource for research on the immune response to SARS-CoV-2. The samples were drawn from the first 160 participants of the ongoing ImmuneRACE study and from 950 to 1,500 subjects provided by 6 global collaborators. Sample metadata almost always included a de-identified subject ID, COVID-19 status, age in years and sex. Where HLA class I and class II types were available, the types were taken from metadata supplied by the sample provider, not from assay-based typing.

Participants in the prospective study were enrolled through a virtual design, were aged roughly 18 to 100 years, and lived in about 25 United States geographic areas. Cohort assignment in the prospective study relied on participant-reported clinical history from a screening survey and a study questionnaire. In the prospective study, mobile phlebotomists collected whole blood, serum and a nasopharyngeal or oropharyngeal swab from each participant. Prospective study participants could optionally give additional blood draws and questionnaires over a roughly 2-month period. Blood samples from the prospective study were shipped frozen or at room temperature prior to DNA extraction. TCRbeta CDR3 regions were amplified from genomic DNA by means of the immunoSEQ Assay, a bias-controlled multiplex PCR. The source study handled its data this way. The number of nucleated cells in each sample was estimated from the amplification of reference gene primers within the assay. To quantify the absolute abundance of each unique TCRbeta CDR3 rearrangement, sequence reads were collapsed and filtered. For each sample, productive Simpson clonality was calculated as the square root of Simpson's diversity index across productive rearrangements. TCRdb took this table from immuneACCESS and kept in-frame rearrangements with V and J called. Such tables lack part of the clones; where checked against another copy, unresolved V genes explain under half of the gap, and the rest is unexplained. For V, J and clone size, that table is used; D and trimming come from the DNA. The sample records 200,000 to 250,000 clones, approximately 86% of which are singletons. Around a tenth of the sample comes from the top ten.

Broad study findings and their caveats: The amount of clinical and demographic metadata varied by source and participant and was provided uncurated.

Points on this clone: This receptor's antigen is unknown. No quality values exist for individual bases; no much larger clone is one base distant.

Taken from the germline V gene, the CDR1 and CDR2 loops are SGHAT and FQNNGV. Counted from cysteine to phenylalanine, this CDR3 has 17 amino acids. Only the CDR3 DNA is retained, 51 bases long and in frame from the first base. V and J are truncated by 1 base and 3 bases respectively, leaving an intervening sequence of 19 bases. Sample: PBMCs or T cells enriched from blood (not recorded which). This chain is built from TRBV11-2 and TRBJ2-7, with TRBD2 perhaps the D gene, on 6 matching bases. The TCR comes from a man aged 18 to 30 with acute COVID-19. The DNA sequence follows: TGTGCCAGCAGCTTAGGCGGGGTGGCGGGTTTCTACTACGAGCAGTACTTC. The resulting protein is CASSLGGVAGFYYEQYF.